The T cell receptor beta chain under discussion was sequenced for a study of blood T cell repertoires in COVID-19. On the study more broadly: Donors of Cohort 3 who recovered were those that had two negative PCRs, clearance, or symptom resolution. The United States, Italy and Spain were the sources of the acute and convalescent COVID-19 samples. T cells, B-cell-depleted T cells, or PBMCs supplied cDNA or gDNA.

TCRdb's table, derived via immunoSEQ multiplex PCR, lists solely in-frame clones and lacks some. The profile shows under 150,000 clones, under 90% of them singletons. The CDR3 is made up of 14 amino acids. Germline V gene data show CDR1 as MNHEY and CDR2 as SVGEGT. Trimming removed 1 base at V and 5 bases at J, with 11 bases between. Participant-reported clinical history was the basis for cohort assignment. Sequences were obtained from PBMCs or T cells enriched from blood (not recorded which). The gene calls are TRBV6-2 or TRBV6-3 and TRBJ2-5; tentative D call: TRBD2 (5 bases). The clonotype was recovered from a man aged 45 to 65 in a cohort exposed to, infected with or recovered from COVID-19 (not recorded which). The CDR3 region is CASSYFGWRETQYF. DNA for the CDR3: TGTGCCAGCAGTTACTTTGGGTGGAGGGAGACCCAGTACTTC.